Listed here is a single T cell receptor beta chain. Antigen: not known. The data originate from a study of radiotherapy plus CTLA-4 blockade in lung cancer. Study outcomes and limitations: Reported findings show early blood T cell clone dynamics, with interferon-beta, best predicted response. TCR clones of tumor origin grew in blood after radiotherapy plus ipilimumab.

Assay: immunoSEQ multiplex PCR; the TCRdb copy retains only in-frame clones and omits some. The sample yields about 77,000 clones, 70% to 80% seen once. Alongside CTLA-4 blockade with ipilimumab, patients with chemo-refractory metastatic non-small-cell lung cancer received focal radiation. The CDR3 totals 14 residues. Germline CDR1 reads SGHTA; CDR2 reads FQGTGA. Trimming took 4 bases from V and 1 from J, leaving 10 bases between them. The clonotype was recovered from a human donor with non-small cell lung cancer whose response to radiotherapy plus ipilimumab could not be evaluated. Here the sequenced sample was peripheral blood, taken from a patient treated with radiotherapy plus ipilimumab. This sequence joins TRBV7-3 and TRBJ1-1, with D unresolved. The DNA of the CDR3 is TGTGCCAGCAGCTCCGAGGTGCGGAACACTGAAGCTTTCTTT. Translation: CASSSEVRNTEAFF.